This T cell receptor beta chain was identified during a study of cytomegalovirus exposure and HLA in healthy donors. Study-level points and caveats: In an earlier analysis, productive rearrangement rates for most beta V segments clustered near 87% or 30%.

Amplification used 60 Vbeta primers and 13 Jbeta primers. TCRdb keeps only in-frame clones here, not all; method: immunoSEQ multiplex PCR. The sample yields 110,000 or so clones, 65% to 85% seen once. Regarding this clone: Its specificity is unknown.

The germline V gene encodes CDR1 SNHLY and CDR2 FYNNEI. Trimming at V came to 3 bases and at J to 5 bases, leaving 6 bases not matched to a gene. This CDR3 region has 17 residues. The sequenced sample consisted of PBMCs. V is TRBV2 and J is TRBJ2-1; 14 nucleotides align to TRBD2. This receptor was obtained from a man aged 50 to 59 in good health and CMV-seropositive. In DNA form, the CDR3 reads TGTGCCAGCAGTGACTGGGGGACTAGCGGGGGCCACAATGAGCAGTTCTTC. Its protein is CASSDWGTSGGHNEQFF.